This TCR beta chain was sequenced during a study of CD8+ T cells in alopecia areata. Study-wide context: Administration of oral tofacitinib to treated patients was at 5 to 10 mg twice daily. Study observations and caveats: Normal-skin resident alphabeta T cells also appear among scalp sample sequences.

RNA, once extracted, was reverse transcribed into cDNA for use as the sequencing template. Profiled with immunoSEQ multiplex PCR; TCRdb holds only in-frame clones, not every one. Of about 250,000 clones listed, under 80% are singletons. This clone was picked up a small number of times. Antigen specificity is unknown. The V gene's germline CDR1 is MNHEY and CDR2 SMNVEV (reference sequence). The CDR3 length is 12 residues. The germline V and J ends were trimmed by 6 bases and 4 bases, with 9 bases remaining between them. The receptor's source is a human donor with alopecia areata. The chain combines TRBV27 with TRBJ1-2; D not certain. Sequencing was performed on CD4+ T cells sorted from blood, taken at week 0. CDR3 DNA: TGTGCCAGCAGGAATGCCCTCTATGGCTACACCTTC. Its protein product is CASRNALYGYTF.